This T cell receptor (beta chain) was identified in a study of CD4 and CD8 cells across lung adenocarcinoma regions. Germline values: CDR1 MNHEY, CDR2 SVGAGI. The CDR3 has 13 residues. Using its own MiXCR run on the PCR reads, TCRdb lists one record per CDR3 protein. This sample has about 5,500 distinct CDR3 sequences, with about 50% found just once. Donors had localized lung adenocarcinoma, a non-small cell lung cancer. This clonotype was seen at least ten times. This chain uses TRBV6-5 with TRBJ2-1; the match to TRBD1 covers 7 bases. The closer fit of TRBJ2-7 to the DNA end suggests the J call may be wrong. The TCR originated in a male donor with lung adenocarcinoma. The CD4 and CD8 labels of this study may be unreliable. The material sequenced was CD4+ T cells from the margin of a lung tumor. CDR3 nucleotide sequence: TGTGCCAGCAGTAACAGGGGAACCTACGAGCAGTACTTC. Translation: CASSNRGTYEQYF.